This T cell receptor (beta chain) is drawn from a study of PD-1 blockade in classical Hodgkin lymphoma. Looking at the study overall: The patients were dosed with nivolumab 3 mg/kg, infused intravenously every 2 weeks.

Every single patient, without exception, relapsed after autologous stem cell transplantation, and brentuximab vedotin exposure varied. To note about this clone: Its antigen is currently unknown.

Overall study findings and caveats: Excluded were patients who started nivolumab under 1 year after ASCT, a group that had lower diversity. Similar baseline diversity was found in complete responders and newly diagnosed patients. Diversity in CD4+ TCRs, unlike that measured in CD8+ TCRs, had risen significantly by C4D1.

The protocol was immunoSEQ multiplex PCR, while the TCRdb copy is restricted to in-frame clones and leaves out a portion. This sample has tens of thousands of clones, with approximately 91% found just once. The V and J ends lost 0 bases and 0 bases respectively, with 6 bases between them. The length of the CDR3 is 14 residues. Per germline, CDR1 SGHRS and CDR2 YFSETQ. The TCR originated in a human donor with classical Hodgkin lymphoma. This chain uses TRBV5-1 with TRBJ1-1; D is ambiguous. The material was peripheral blood mononuclear cells (PBMCs), obtained at baseline. CDR3 sequence reads: CASSLEGMNTEAFF. As DNA, the CDR3 is TGCGCCAGCAGCTTGGAGGGAATGAACACTGAAGCTTTCTTT.